The next 14 T cell receptor beta chains were all read from a single sample in a study of shared clonotypes between healthy human individuals. Profiled with immunoSEQ multiplex PCR; TCRdb holds only in-frame clones, not every one. The data show around 370,000 clones, about 96% seen once. Specimen: memory CD8+ T cells sorted from blood. Subset reported: CD45RO+ cells pooled with CCR7-negative TemRA cells. The receptors come from a man younger than 45 in good health.

The rearrangement links TRBV11-3 to TRBJ2-7, with TRBD2 as a possible D gene (5 bases). The germline V and J ends were trimmed by 4 bases and 3 bases, with 10 bases remaining between them. CDR3 size: 13 residues. Per the germline V gene, CDR1 is SGHNT and CDR2 is YENEEA. CDR3 amino acids: CASSWTGSYEQYF. In DNA form, the CDR3 reads TGTGCCAGCAGCTGGACGGGAAGCTACGAGCAGTACTTC.

The V gene is TRBV5-1, the J gene TRBJ1-1; 7 bases are shared with TRBD1. CDR3 length: 15 amino acids. Germline V CDR1 and CDR2: SGHRS, YFSETQ. The ends lost 3 bases at V and 2 bases at J; junction bases unmatched: 7. CDR3 sequence (DNA): TGCGCCAGCAGCTGGGAGACAGGGACCAACACTGAAGCTTTCTTT. Its protein product is CASSWETGTNTEAFF. Variable domain in full (rest from reference TRBV5-1 and TRBJ1-1): KAGVTQTPRYLIKTRGQQVTLSCSPISGHRSVSWYQQTPGQGLQFLFEYFSETQRNKGNFPGRFSGRQFSNSRSEMNVSTLELGDSALYLCASSWETGTNTEAFFGQGTRLTVV.

The V gene is TRBV7-8, the J gene TRBJ2-1; TRBD2 matches at 9 bases. The germline V gene has CDR1 SGHVS and CDR2 FQNEAQ. The CDR3 has 20 amino acids. J lost 0 bases, V lost 0 bases, and 12 bases had no gene match. The chain's CDR3 is CASSLARTRTSEISYNEQFF. The CDR3 nucleotides are TGTGCCAGCAGCTTAGCGCGGACTAGGACTAGCGAAATCTCCTACAATGAGCAGTTCTTC.

This clone is a singleton in its sample. The chain links TRBV6-5 to TRBJ2-7, with a weak D call TRBD2 (6 bases). Germline V gene data show CDR1 as MNHEY and CDR2 as SVGAGI. The CDR3 has 15 amino acids. Trimming removed 6 bases at V and 0 bases at J, with 15 bases between. The CDR3 bases are TGTGCCAGCAGAATGGCCGGGAGAGCCTCCTACGAGCAGTACTTC. Its translation is CASRMAGRASYEQYF.

CDR3 sequence (DNA): TGCGCCAGCAGCGGCGGGAGGGGGGATGAGCAGTTCTTC. This translates into CASSGGRGDEQFF. The chain employs TRBV10-1 and TRBJ2-1; 9 bases align to TRBD2. V shed 6 bases and J 8 bases; nucleotides not matched to a gene: 5. The CDR3 spans 13 residues. Per the germline V gene, CDR1 is WNHNN and CDR2 is SYGVQD (reference sequence).

The V gene is TRBV7-9, the J gene TRBJ1-5; no clear D. The V end lost 3 bases, the J end lost 1 base, and 1 base lay between the germline ends. The V gene's germline CDR1 is SEHNR and CDR2 FQNEAQ (reference sequence). CDR3 size: 12 residues. The CDR3 DNA is TGTGCCAGCAGCTTCAGCAATCAGCCCCAGCATTTT. This encodes CASSFSNQPQHF. Full variable domain (outside the CDR3, taken from reference TRBV7-9 and TRBJ1-5): DTGVSQNPRHKITKRGQNVTFRCDPISEHNRLYWYRQTLGQGPEFLTYFQNEAQLEKSRLLSDRFSAERPKGSFSTLEIQRTEQGDSAMYLCASSFSNQPQHFGDGTRLSIL.

This chain uses TRBV5-1 with TRBJ1-2; TRBD1 is a possible D gene (5 bases). With 0 bases removed from V and 3 bases from J, the gap between germline ends came to 15 bases. Looked up from germline, CDR1 is SGHRS and CDR2 is YFSETQ. The CDR3 sequence is 16 residues long. The DNA of the CDR3 is TGCGCCAGCAGCTTGGAACCAGGAAGGGGACACTATGGCTACACCTTC. It specifies CASSLEPGRGHYGYTF.

This chain joins TRBV30 and TRBJ1-2, with D unclear. Germline loops: CDR1 GTSNPN, CDR2 SVGIG (reference sequence). Trimming removed 1 base at V and 5 bases at J, with 11 bases between. This CDR3 comprises 13 residues. The CDR3 loop reads CAWSEMAGYGYTF. CDR3 nucleotide sequence: TGTGCCTGGAGTGAGATGGCTGGGTATGGCTACACCTTC.

Remarks on this clone: Other nucleotide sequences in the sample specify the same CDR3. DNA of the CDR3: TGCGCCAGCAGCCAAGCGGGAAGCTACAATGAGCAGTTCTTC. It encodes CASSQAGSYNEQFF. The rearrangement joins TRBV4-1 to TRBJ2-1; tentatively, D is TRBD2 (5 bases). V lost 1 base and J lost 3, with 7 bases in between. Germline V gives CDR1 MGHRA, CDR2 YSYEKL. CDR3 size: 14 residues.

The V gene is TRBV6-5, the J gene TRBJ2-2; no clear D. The length of the CDR3 is 11 residues. V was shortened by 5 bases and J by 2 bases, with 0 bases between the two germline ends. Germline CDR1 reads MNHEY; CDR2 reads SVGAGI. The CDR3 loop is CASSNTGELFF. The CDR3 DNA reads TGTGCCAGCAGTAACACCGGGGAGCTGTTTTTT.

The V call is TRBV5-5, the J call TRBJ2-1; 8 nucleotides agree with TRBD2. V was pared by 10 bases and J by 4 bases, with 13 bases of the junction left unmatched. This CDR3 spans 15 amino acids. Germline values: CDR1 SGHKS, CDR2 YYEKEE (reference sequence). The CDR3, as DNA: TGTGCCGCAGGACGGGAGGGCCAAGGGTACAATGAGCAGTTCTTC. The encoded protein is CAAGREGQGYNEQFF.

V gene TRBV29-1 combines with J gene TRBJ2-6, with D tentatively TRBD1 (5 bases). V was shortened by 1 base and J by 0 bases, with 13 bases between the two germline ends. The CDR3 loop spans 17 amino acids. CDR1 is SQVTM, CDR2 ANQGSEA, per germline. The CDR3 protein is CSVEAQGRFSGANVLTF. DNA of the CDR3: TGCAGCGTTGAAGCCCAGGGTAGGTTCTCTGGGGCCAACGTCCTGACTTTC.

V gene TRBV18 combines with J gene TRBJ1-1, with 12 bases fitting TRBD1. This CDR3 comprises 15 residues. Trimming at V came to 4 bases and at J to 3 bases, leaving 3 bases not matched to a gene. Germline V gives CDR1 KGHSH, CDR2 LQKENI. The CDR3 DNA is TGTGCCAGCTCACGGGGGACAGGGGGCGACACTGAAGCTTTCTTT. It codes for CASSRGTGGDTEAFF. Looking up the rest from reference TRBV18 and TRBJ1-1 gives the full variable domain: NAGVMQNPRHLVRRRGQEARLRCSPMKGHSHVYWYRQLPEEGLKFMVYLQKENIIDESGMPKERFSAEFPKEGPSILRIQQVVRGDSAAYFCASSRGTGGDTEAFFGQGTRLTVV.

The chain carries TRBV29-1 and TRBJ2-5; D call uncertain. V was shortened by 8 bases and J by 2 bases, with 12 bases between the two germline ends. Germline CDR1 SQVTM, CDR2 ANQGSEA. This CDR3 has 12 residues. This CDR3 reads CSSRVGQETQYF. The DNA of the CDR3 is TGCAGCTCCCGAGTCGGACAAGAGACCCAGTACTTC. Variable domain in full (rest from reference TRBV29-1 and TRBJ2-5): SAVISQKPSRDICQRGTSLTIQCQVDSQVTMMFWYRQQPGQSLTLIATANQGSEATYESGFVIDKFPISRPNLTFSTLTVSNMSPEDSSIYLCSSRVGQETQYFGPGTRLLVL.